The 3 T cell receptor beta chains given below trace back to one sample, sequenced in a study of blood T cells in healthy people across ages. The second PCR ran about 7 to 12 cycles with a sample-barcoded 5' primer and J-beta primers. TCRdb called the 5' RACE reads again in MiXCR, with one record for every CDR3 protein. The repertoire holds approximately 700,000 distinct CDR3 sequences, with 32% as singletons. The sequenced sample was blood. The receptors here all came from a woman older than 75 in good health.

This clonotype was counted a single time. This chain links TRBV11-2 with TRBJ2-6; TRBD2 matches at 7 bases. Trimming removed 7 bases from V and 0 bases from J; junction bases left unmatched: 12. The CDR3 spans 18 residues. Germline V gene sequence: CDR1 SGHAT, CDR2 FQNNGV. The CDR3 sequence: CASNHRGLRSSGANVLTF. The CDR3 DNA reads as TGTGCCAGCAACCATCGGGGACTAAGGTCCTCTGGGGCCAACGTCCTGACTTTC.

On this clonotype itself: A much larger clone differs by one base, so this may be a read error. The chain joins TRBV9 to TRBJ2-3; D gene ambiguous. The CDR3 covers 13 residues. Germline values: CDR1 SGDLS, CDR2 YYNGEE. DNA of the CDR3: TGTGCCAGCAGCGTAGCTACTCAGGTTACGCATTATTTT. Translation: CASSVATQVTHYF.

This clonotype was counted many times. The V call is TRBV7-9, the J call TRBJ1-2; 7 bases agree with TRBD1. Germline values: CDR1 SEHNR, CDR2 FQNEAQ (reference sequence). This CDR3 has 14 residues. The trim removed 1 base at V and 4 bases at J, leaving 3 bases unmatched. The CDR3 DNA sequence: TGTGCCAGCAGCTTAGGACAGGGAACCTATGGCTACACCTTC. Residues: CASSLGQGTYGYTF.